The TCR beta chain under discussion was sequenced for a study of post-analysis software for immune sequencing data. Unique molecular identifiers had been added to the TCR beta cDNA libraries. Using its own MiXCR run on the PCR reads, TCRdb lists one record per CDR3 protein. This table holds roughly 170,000 distinct CDR3 sequences, approximately 30% found once. There are many counts of this clonotype. The sample consisted of blood. This receptor was identified in a girl between 10 and 17 years old with multiple sclerosis.

CDR3 DNA sequence: TGTGCCAGCACTTCGACTAATCTCGGGGGCTACACCTTC. It is translated as CASTSTNLGGYTF. This rearrangement joins TRBV6-6 to TRBJ1-2; no clear D. This CDR3 comprises 13 residues. The germline CDR1 and CDR2 sequences are MNHNY and SVGAGI (reference sequence). V lost 7 bases, J lost 8 bases, and 17 bases lay in between.